This T cell receptor (beta chain) was documented in a study of T-cell reconstitution after alpha-beta-depleted transplantation in children. TCRbeta library construction was performed incorporating unique molecular identifiers. TCRdb redid the calling of the PCR reads with MiXCR, one entry per CDR3 protein. The table records more than 450,000 distinct CDR3 sequences, about 17% of them present only once. This CDR3 is 13 amino acids long. Looked up from germline, CDR1 is SGHVS and CDR2 is FQNEAQ. With 2 bases removed from V and 6 bases from J, the gap between germline ends came to 10 bases. The TCR comes from a human donor who donated a stem cell graft to a child with acute lymphoblastic leukemia. Sequenced here: PBMCs from the stem cell graft donor, sampled from the stem cell graft. V usage is TRBV7-8 and J usage is TRBJ1-2; no clear D. CDR3 loop: CASSLQRPDGYTF. The DNA of the CDR3 is TGTGCCAGCAGCTTACAACGGCCGGATGGCTACACCTTC.